The rows below give T cell receptor beta chains drawn from one sample of a study of T cell changes during pregnancy in multiple sclerosis. The data were produced by immunoSEQ multiplex PCR, yet TCRdb's version contains in-frame clones alone and is incomplete. The sample records over 50,000 clones, around nine tenths being singletons. The sequencing here drew on peripheral blood, taken in the third trimester of pregnancy. These receptors were obtained from a female donor in good health, enrolled as a control in a pregnancy study. The CDR3 runs from the conserved cysteine through the conserved F or W. Fields, in order: V gene, J gene, clone size, D gene, CDR3 DNA, CDR3 protein. The D gene is left open where the match is weak. A row's size may be missing; if present it is once, few, many or a size class.

TRBV9	TRBJ2-1	once	TRBD2	TGTGCCAGCAGCATTGTCTTCGGGGGGTCCTACAATGAGCAGTTCTTC	CASSIVFGGSYNEQFF
TRBV4-3	TRBJ1-1	-	TRBD1	TGCGCCAGCAGCCAAGAAGGGACAGGGGGAGCTTTCTTT	CASSQEGTGGAFF
TRBV13	TRBJ1-6	-	-	TGTGCCAGCAGCTTAATCGGTGCACCCCTCCACTTT	CASSLIGAPLHF
TRBV6-5	TRBJ1-1	few	-	TGTGCCAGCAGTTATGTGATGGGCAACACTGAAGCTTTCTTT	CASSYVMGNTEAFF
TRBV7-9	TRBJ1-5	-	-	TGTGCCAGCAGCTCAGGGTATCAGCCCCAGCATTTT	CASSSGYQPQHF
TRBV2	TRBJ1-3	-	TRBD1	TGTGCCAGCAGTTCACAGGGGCCAGGCTCTGGAAACACCATATATTTT	CASSSQGPGSGNTIYF
TRBV18	TRBJ1-1	-	-	TGTGCCAGCTCCGCCGACAGAGATGAAGCTTTCTTT	CASSADRDEAFF
TRBV9	TRBJ2-7	-	-	TGTGCCAGCAGCGTAGGGGGAGTCGGGGAGCAGTACTTC	CASSVGGVGEQYF
TRBV5-1	TRBJ1-1	-	-	TGCGCCAGCAGCTCAACATCTCCGATCATTGAAGCTTTCTTT	CASSSTSPIIEAFF
TRBV19	TRBJ2-7	-	TRBD1	TGTGCCAGTAGTCAACAGGGGTCCTCTGGTGAGCAGTACTTC	CASSQQGSSGEQYF
TRBV5-1	TRBJ2-5	-	-	TGCGCCAGCAGCTCGAGGGTGGGGCAAGAGACCCAGTACTTC	CASSSRVGQETQYF
TRBV4-2	TRBJ1-1	-	TRBD1	TGTGCCAGCAGCCAAGAGGAGGGGGCGAACACTGAAGCTTTCTTT	CASSQEEGANTEAFF
TRBV7-9	TRBJ2-6	-	-	TGTGCCAGCAGCTTAGGACAGTTTGGGGCCAACGTCCTGACTTTC	CASSLGQFGANVLTF
TRBV2	TRBJ1-5	-	-	TGTGCCAGCAGTGATGAGCAACTTAACAATCAGCCCCAGCATTTT	CASSDEQLNNQPQHF
TRBV30	TRBJ1-1	-	-	TGTGCCTGGAGCGCCCAAGGAGCGGTGAACACTGAAGCTTTCTTT	CAWSAQGAVNTEAFF
TRBV5-1	TRBJ1-1	-	-	TGCGCCAGCAGCTTCGTCGGCACTGAAGCTTTCTTT	CASSFVGTEAFF
TRBV29-1	TRBJ2-1	-	TRBD2	TGCAGCGTTACCACCCGACTAGCGGGGACCTACAATGAGCAGTTCTTC	CSVTTRLAGTYNEQFF
TRBV6-5	TRBJ2-1	-	TRBD2	TGTGCCAGCAGTTACCATAGCGGGGGCCGGAACGAGCAGTTCTTC	CASSYHSGGRNEQFF
TRBV10-3	TRBJ1-2	-	-	TGTGCCATCAGGGACAGATACTATGGCTACACCTTC	CAIRDRYYGYTF
TRBV19	TRBJ2-3	-	-	TGTGCCAGTAGTAACCCAGGCAGCAGGGGCTATACGCAGTATTTT	CASSNPGSRGYTQYF
TRBV6-5	TRBJ1-2	-	-	TGTGCCAGCAGCCCATCAGGGCCCCCTAACTATGGCTACACCTTC	CASSPSGPPNYGYTF
TRBV7-9	TRBJ1-1	-	-	TGTGCCAGCAGCTCCGGTATGAACACTGAAGCTTTCTTT	CASSSGMNTEAFF
TRBV9	TRBJ1-4	once	TRBD1	TGTGCCAGCAGCATGGGGACAGGGGGAGTTGAAAAACTGTTTTTT	CASSMGTGGVEKLFF
TRBV7-9	TRBJ2-5	-	-	TGTGCCAGCAGCTTCACTCTTGAGACCCAGTACTTC	CASSFTLETQYF
TRBV9	TRBJ2-1	once	-	TGTGCCAGCAGCCCCCGAGGGGGTCCCGCATTCAATGAGCAGTTCTTC	CASSPRGGPAFNEQFF
TRBV9	TRBJ2-1	-	TRBD2	TGTGCCAGCAGCCCGGGCGGGGGCTCCTACAATGAGCAGTTCTTC	CASSPGGGSYNEQFF
TRBV5-1	TRBJ2-7	once	-	TGCGCCAGCTCGGGGTACCCGTCCTACGAGCAGTACTTC	CASSGYPSYEQYF
TRBV19	TRBJ1-3	-	-	TGTGCCAGTACCCGTCGAGGGCAGGCATCCGGAAACACCATATATTTT	CASTRRGQASGNTIYF
TRBV27	TRBJ1-2	-	-	TGTGCCAGCAGTTTCTTCCCGGGGGGCATCCCTAACTATGGCTACACCTTC	CASSFFPGGIPNYGYTF
TRBV18	TRBJ1-4	-	TRBD1	TGTGCCAGCTCAGCATACAGGGGTTCGGAAGAAAAACTGTTTTTT	CASSAYRGSEEKLFF
TRBV29-1	TRBJ1-1	-	-	TGCAGCGCTATGACGACAGATAACACTGAAGCTTTCTTT	CSAMTTDNTEAFF
TRBV30	TRBJ1-1	few	-	TGTGCCTGGAGAGTAGAACTGGTCGCTTTCTTT	CAWRVELVAFF